Presented here are 12 T cell receptor beta chains from one specimen sequenced in a study of blood T cell repertoires in COVID-19. The table came from immunoSEQ multiplex PCR; TCRdb's copy has only in-frame clones and leaves some out. The table has about 110,000 clones, 70% to 90% seen once; the top ten hold less than 4%. Sequences were obtained from peripheral blood. The receptor set was obtained from a woman between 50 and 59 years old with acute or convalescent COVID-19.

This chain uses TRBV5-5 with TRBJ2-7, with 8 bases aligning to TRBD2. CDR1 SGHKS and CDR2 YYEKEE come from the germline V gene (reference sequence). The CDR3 runs to 17 residues. V lost 4 bases, J lost 3 bases, and 15 bases stayed unmatched. The CDR3 loop reads CASSEAAPSGLVYEQYF. In nucleotides, the CDR3 is TGTGCCAGCAGCGAAGCAGCCCCTAGCGGGTTGGTCTACGAGCAGTACTTC.

The chain employs TRBV11-3 and TRBJ2-1, with TRBD1 matching 8 bases. The CDR3 is 17 amino acids. In germline, CDR1 is SGHNT, CDR2 YENEEA. Trimming at V came to 5 bases and at J to 0 bases, leaving 9 bases not matched to a gene. DNA of the CDR3: TGTGCCAGCAGCCCCGGACAGGGTCTCAGCTCCTACAATGAGCAGTTCTTC. This sequence encodes CASSPGQGLSSYNEQFF.

The chain joins TRBV5-1 to TRBJ1-1; D is undetermined. V gave up 4 bases and J gave up 0 bases, with 16 bases separating them. The germline V gene encodes CDR1 SGHRS and CDR2 YFSETQ. The CDR3 length is 16 residues. CDR3 coding DNA: TGCGCCAGCAGCCCGGTCTTACAGAGTATGAACACTGAAGCTTTCTTT. Translation gives CASSPVLQSMNTEAFF.

This clone was seen repeatedly, ten times or more. The chain combines TRBV5-1 with TRBJ1-3; D unresolved. The CDR3 contains 14 residues. The germline gives CDR1 SGHRS, CDR2 YFSETQ. With 0 bases removed from V and 6 bases from J, the gap between germline ends came to 10 bases. The DNA for the CDR3 is TGCGCCAGCAGCTTGGGCGGGATGGAAAACACCATATATTTT. Its translation is CASSLGGMENTIYF.

This clone was counted once. This rearrangement joins TRBV6-6 to TRBJ1-2; 8 bases match TRBD1. V trimming: 6 bases; J trimming: 2 bases; junction bases outside the gene matches: 8. CDR1 is MNHNY, CDR2 SVGAGI, per germline (reference sequence). The CDR3 covers 15 residues. The CDR3 nucleotides read TGTGCCAGCAGAACTACAGGGGGGGTCAACTATGGCTACACCTTC. It is translated as CASRTTGGVNYGYTF.

This sequence joins TRBV7-9 and TRBJ1-1; TRBD1 might be the D (5 bases). Germline values: CDR1 SEHNR, CDR2 FQNEAQ (reference sequence). The CDR3 contains 14 residues. Trimming took off 5 bases at V and 1 base at J, with 11 bases between the two ends. The CDR3 bases are TGTGCCAGCAGCCCCATGACAGAGAACACTGAAGCTTTCTTT. Encoded protein: CASSPMTENTEAFF.

The chain is built from TRBV9 and TRBJ2-1, with D hard to call. With 0 bases removed from V and 5 bases from J, the gap between germline ends came to 3 bases. CDR3 size: 12 residues. Germline V gives CDR1 SGDLS, CDR2 YYNGEE. As DNA, the CDR3 is TGTGCCAGCAGCGTAGTAAACAATGAGCAGTTCTTC. Residues: CASSVVNNEQFF.

The genes are TRBV24-1 and TRBJ2-7, with a tentative D call TRBD2 (7 bases). Germline V gene sequence: CDR1 KGHDR, CDR2 SFDVKD. Trimming left V 2 bases short and J 2 bases short, with 15 bases between. This CDR3 contains 16 residues. Here the CDR3 DNA reads TGTGCCACCAGTGATTCAGGGGACCGGGGGGCCTACGAGCAGTACTTC. This translates into CATSDSGDRGAYEQYF.

This clone was counted a single time. The rearrangement uses TRBV14 and TRBJ2-7; 11 bases match TRBD1. The CDR3 spans 13 residues. Losses at the gene ends were 8 bases for V and 6 bases for J; bases not matched to a gene: 6. Germline V gene data show CDR1 as SGHDN and CDR2 as FVKESK. The CDR3 DNA follows: TGTGCCAGCGACAGGACAGGGGGCGCCGAGCAGTACTTC. The encoded protein is CASDRTGGAEQYF.

This clone was recorded once. V gene TRBV6-5 combines with J gene TRBJ1-1, with a possible D match to TRBD1 (5 bases). Per the germline V gene, CDR1 is MNHEY and CDR2 is SVGAGI. Trimming left V 6 bases short and J 4 bases short, with 12 bases between. CDR3 length equals 13 residues. The CDR3 spells CASRVGQGTEAFF. The CDR3 DNA reads TGTGCCAGCAGGGTTGGACAAGGCACTGAAGCTTTCTTT.

The chain employs TRBV21-1 and TRBJ2-3; whether TRBD1, the table's D call, matches the DNA was not checked. TRBV21-1 is described as a pseudogene. The CDR3 contains 17 residues. The DNA of the CDR3 is TGTGCCAGCCCCGGGTCGACAACAGGTGACAGCACAGATACGCAGTATTTT. This encodes CASPGSTTGDSTDTQYF.

The chain combines TRBV11-1 with TRBJ2-5; tentative D call: TRBD2 (5 bases). The CDR3 totals 14 residues. V lost 5 bases, J lost 5 bases, and 15 bases lay in between. Germline assignment: CDR1 SGHAT and CDR2 FQDESV (reference sequence). CDR3: CASSLWTYAETQYF. The CDR3 nucleotides are TGTGCCAGCAGCCTATGGACTTATGCGGAGACCCAGTACTTC.